The sequence of this T cell receptor (beta chain) was determined in a study of T cell changes during pregnancy in multiple sclerosis. Repertoires were generated with immunoSEQ multiplex PCR, while TCRdb's copy carries only in-frame clones and drops some. The sample yields fewer than 85,000 clones, about 93% seen once. Per the germline V gene, CDR1 is SGDLS and CDR2 is YYNGEE. V dropped 2 bases and J dropped 2 bases, with 12 bases sitting between them. The CDR3 extends over 15 amino acids. V gene TRBV9 combines with J gene TRBJ2-3; D may be TRBD1 (6 bases). The specimen comprised peripheral blood, sampled in the first trimester of pregnancy. The source is a female donor in good health, enrolled as a control in a pregnancy study. The DNA of the CDR3 is TGTGCCAGCAGCGTTCAGGGGTTGTACACAGATACGCAGTATTTT. Amino acids: CASSVQGLYTDTQYF.